The 14 T cell receptor beta chains below were found in one sample sequenced in a study of siplizumab effects on memory and regulatory T cells. The method was immunoSEQ multiplex PCR; TCRdb's version includes in-frame clones alone and lacks a portion of them. The sample includes 57,000 or so clones, 70% to 85% of them seen just once. The sequencing sample was made of memory CD4+ T cells sorted from blood. The receptors stem from a human donor in good health.

The V call is TRBV5-1, the J call TRBJ2-5; 12 bases fit TRBD1. This CDR3 has 16 residues. Germline V lookup: CDR1 SGHRS, CDR2 YFSETQ. J gave up 5 bases and V 2 bases, and 7 bases lay outside the gene matches. This CDR3 is CASSFGTGGLKETQYF. CDR3 bases: TGCGCCAGCAGCTTTGGGACAGGGGGCTTGAAGGAGACCCAGTACTTC.

The V call is TRBV19, the J call TRBJ1-4, with D uncertain. Germline V gene lookup returns CDR1 LNHDA and CDR2 SQIVND (reference sequence). The CDR3 has 14 residues. Trimming took off 6 bases at V and 0 bases at J, with 8 bases between the two ends. This CDR3 reads CASSLLATNEKLFF. CDR3 bases: TGTGCCAGTAGCCTTCTAGCAACTAATGAAAAACTGTTTTTT.

This chain joins TRBV19 and TRBJ2-7; 7 nucleotides line up with TRBD2. This CDR3 comprises 14 residues. The junction had 12 bases not matched to a gene; V was cut back by 7 bases and J by 6 bases. Germline loops: CDR1 LNHDA, CDR2 SQIVND (reference sequence). For the CDR3, the DNA is TGTGCCAGTAATCTCCGGGACTATGGGGGCGAGCAGTACTTC. This gives the protein CASNLRDYGGEQYF.

This clone was detected only a few times. The rearrangement uses TRBV19 and TRBJ2-3; 8 bases are a match to TRBD2. With V trimmed by 6 bases and J by 4 bases, 15 bases remained unmatched. The CDR3 totals 17 residues. Per germline, CDR1 LNHDA and CDR2 SQIVND (reference sequence). The CDR3 DNA reads as TGTGCCAGTAGCCCACCCCCAAGCGGGGGAAGGGCAGATACGCAGTATTTT. Protein: CASSPPPSGGRADTQYF.

This chain uses TRBV19 with TRBJ1-1; no clear D gene. V was pared by 6 bases and J by 1 base, with 9 bases between. Germline V CDR1 and CDR2: LNHDA, SQIVND (reference sequence). CDR3 length: 13 residues. CDR3 sequence: CASRDLQNTEAFF. The CDR3, as DNA: TGTGCCAGTAGGGATCTACAGAACACTGAAGCTTTCTTT. The full variable domain, rest sourced from reference TRBV19 and TRBJ1-1, is DGGITQSPKYLFRKEGQNVTLSCEQNLNHDAMYWYRQDPGQGLRLIYYSQIVNDFQKGDIAEGYSVSREKKESFPLTVTSAQKNPTAFYLCASRDLQNTEAFFGQGTRLTVV.

This clone was recorded a few times. This chain connects TRBV6-6 to TRBJ2-2; unclear D gene. Germline V lookup: CDR1 MNHNY, CDR2 SVGAGI (reference sequence). Trimming shortened V by 6 bases and J by 3 bases, and 5 bases separated the two germline ends. This CDR3 comprises 12 residues. The CDR3 nucleotides are TGTGCCAGCAGACAGTACACCGGGGAGCTGTTTTTT. This translates into CASRQYTGELFF.

V gene TRBV15 combines with J gene TRBJ1-1; 8 nucleotides match TRBD1. The CDR3 has 13 residues. V shed 8 bases and J 5 bases; nucleotides not matched to a gene: 7. The V gene's germline CDR1 is LNHNV and CDR2 YYDKDF (reference sequence). In DNA, the CDR3 is TGTGCCACCGGCGACAGGGGTGGAACTGAAGCTTTCTTT. It is translated as CATGDRGGTEAFF. Looking up the rest from reference TRBV15 and TRBJ1-1 gives the full variable domain: DAMVIQNPRYQVTQFGKPVTLSCSQTLNHNVMYWYQQKSSQAPKLLFHYYDKDFNNEADTPDNFQSRRPNTSFCFLDIRSPGLGDTAMYLCATGDRGGTEAFFGQGTRLTVV.

This chain uses TRBV5-4 with TRBJ2-3, with TRBD2 matching over 8 bases. The CDR3 sequence is 15 residues long. Germline-derived CDR1 and CDR2 are SGHNT and YYREEE (reference sequence). J lost 5 bases, V lost 4 bases, and 9 bases had no gene match. The CDR3 here is CASSGGTSRGDTQYF. The CDR3 nucleotides are TGTGCCAGCAGCGGGGGGACTAGTAGGGGAGATACGCAGTATTTT.

This sequence joins TRBV28 and TRBJ2-2, with D perhaps being TRBD1 or TRBD2 (5 bases each). Looked up from germline, CDR1 is MDHEN and CDR2 is SYDVKM. The CDR3 consists of 15 residues. V was clipped by 8 bases and J by 4 bases, with 17 bases between them. The CDR3 DNA is TGTGCCAGCTCCCGTGGGGGATTGTTCACCGGGGAGCTGTTTTTT. It specifies CASSRGGLFTGELFF.

Details on this clone: A much larger clone sits a single nucleotide away, making a read error possible. The sample holds other DNA sequences that translate to the same CDR3. CDR3 amino acids: CASSPSPLYGYTF. CDR3 bases: TGTGCCAGCTCACCGAGCCCGCTCTATGGCTACACCTTC. The chain joins TRBV18 to TRBJ1-2; D is unresolved. The CDR3 is 13 residues long. Deletions cut 3 bases from V and 4 bases from J, with 9 bases between. Germline CDR1 KGHSH, CDR2 LQKENI.

The chain employs TRBV7-3 and TRBJ2-3, with 15 bases lining up with TRBD2. The CDR3 runs to 16 residues. V lost 5 bases to trimming and J lost 4 bases; unmatched junction nucleotides: 4. Germline V CDR1 and CDR2: SGHTA, FQGTGA. The CDR3 DNA sequence: TGTGCCAGCAGCCAGGGACTAGCGGGGGGCCCAGATACGCAGTATTTT. This codes for CASSQGLAGGPDTQYF.

V is TRBV11-2 and J is TRBJ2-5; D possibly corresponds to TRBD2 (6 bases). V was shortened by 5 bases and J by 4 bases, with 14 bases between the two germline ends. Germline V gene sequence: CDR1 SGHAT, CDR2 FQNNGV. The CDR3 runs 14 residues. Here the CDR3 DNA reads TGTGCCAGCAGCCCCCGGGCGGGGACAGAGACCCAGTACTTC. Protein product: CASSPRAGTETQYF.

V gene TRBV11-2 combines with J gene TRBJ2-1; either TRBD1 or TRBD2 may fit D (6 bases each). CDR1 and CDR2 (germline): SGHAT, FQNNGV. Trimming pared 3 bases from V and 6 bases from J, leaving 9 bases between. CDR3 length: 13 residues. The CDR3 reads CASSLWGANEQFF. CDR3 DNA: TGTGCCAGCAGCTTGTGGGGGGCCAATGAGCAGTTCTTC.

As for this clone: Other DNA sequences within the sample encode an identical CDR3. The rearrangement joins TRBV9 to TRBJ2-5; tentative D call: TRBD2 (6 bases). V dropped 0 bases and J dropped 11 bases, with 11 bases sitting between them. Germline V gene data show CDR1 as SGDLS and CDR2 as YYNGEE. The CDR3 extends over 12 amino acids. CDR3 loop: CASSVDRGEQYF. The CDR3 nucleotides are TGTGCCAGCAGCGTAGACCGCGGGGAGCAGTACTTC.